This T cell receptor beta chain comes out of a study of a mutant IDH1 vaccine in newly diagnosed glioma. Study-level background: Investigators started vaccination 4-6 weeks after radiotherapy alone, or with temozolomide cycles. Beforehand, treatment had been radiotherapy, temozolomide, or both; the majority received both.

Unmatched junction bases numbered 6, after V lost 5 bases and J lost 6 bases. The CDR3 extends over 14 amino acids. Germline V CDR1 and CDR2: MNHEY, SMNVEV (reference sequence). This clone showed up just a few times. Its antigen is currently unknown. As to time point: week 5, during vaccination. Every vaccination contained 300 ug of the mutant IDH1 20-mer peptide and was paired with topical imiquimod. Only in-frame clones appear in the TCRdb table, and some are missing; sequencing was by immunoSEQ multiplex PCR. The table includes 9,500 to 12,000 clones, about nine tenths detected once. The genes are TRBV27 and TRBJ2-1, with TRBD1 identical over 8 bases. This clonotype was obtained from a woman in her 40s with glioma. Some clones in this sample may be carry-over from other donors' samples. This sample comprised PBMCs, obtained from a glioma patient whose treatment included an IDH1 peptide vaccine. CDR3 loop: CASSTGQGSNEQFF. The CDR3 nucleotides read TGTGCCAGCAGTACAGGACAGGGTTCCAATGAGCAGTTCTTC.